The following is a T cell receptor beta chain sequence with its context. Trimming cost V 5 bases and J 0 bases; bases outside gene matches: 6. The CDR3 consists of 15 residues. The V gene's germline CDR1 is LNHDA and CDR2 SQIVND (reference sequence). This record belongs to a study of blood T cell repertoires in COVID-19. Across the whole study: Acute-phase and convalescent COVID-19 samples originated in the United States, Italy and Spain. Sample material is recorded as cDNA or gDNA derived from T cells, B-cell-depleted T cells, or PBMCs.

The method was immunoSEQ multiplex PCR; TCRdb's version includes in-frame clones alone and lacks a portion of them. This table has fewer than 100,000 clones, about 85% appearing once. The chain links TRBV19 to TRBJ1-1; the match to TRBD1 covers 7 bases. The sequencing sample was made of peripheral blood. The sequence was collected from a man in his 70s with acute or convalescent COVID-19. CDR3 bases: TGTGCCAGTAGTGCCGGACAGGCCTTGAACACTGAAGCTTTCTTT. This sequence encodes CASSAGQALNTEAFF.